Presented here are 18 T cell receptor beta chains from one specimen sequenced in a study of identical twins. MiXCR, applied by TCRdb to the 5' RACE reads, yields one record per CDR3 protein. The top ten clones hold 1.5% to 2% of a sample with about 920,000 distinct CDR3 sequences, 9% to 15% of them seen once. Another study also made use of these data, one on yellow fever vaccine responses in identical twins.

The specimen sequenced was PBMCs. The receptors stem from a young woman in good health.

The gene calls are TRBV6-5 and TRBJ2-3; 7 bases are a match to TRBD1. This CDR3 spans 14 amino acids. V lost 1 base, J lost 5 bases, and 3 bases stayed unmatched. The germline V gene encodes CDR1 MNHEY and CDR2 SVGAGI. CDR3 region: CASSYWDRGDTQYF. The CDR3 DNA reads as TGTGCCAGCAGTTACTGGGACAGAGGAGATACGCAGTATTTT.

This rearrangement joins TRBV24-1 to TRBJ2-1, with D perhaps TRBD1 (5 bases). Germline V gene lookup returns CDR1 KGHDR and CDR2 SFDVKD. The CDR3 is 15 amino acids. The germline V and J ends were trimmed by 3 bases and 9 bases, with 17 bases remaining between them. The CDR3 loop reads CATSDTGHNFGEQFF. CDR3 bases: TGTGCCACCAGTGATACAGGACACAACTTCGGTGAGCAGTTCTTC.

This clonotype appeared many times. The rearrangement links TRBV7-9 to TRBJ2-7, with D possibly being TRBD1 or TRBD2 (5 bases each). This CDR3 region has 14 residues. The germline CDR1 and CDR2 sequences are SEHNR and FQNEAQ (reference sequence). V gave up 2 bases and J gave up 3 bases, with 11 bases separating them. CDR3 sequence: CASSLSGPLYEQYF. The CDR3 DNA follows: TGTGCCAGCAGCTTATCGGGACCACTCTACGAGCAGTACTTC.

This clonotype was counted at least ten times. The DNA of the CDR3 is TGTGCCAGCAGCAATAGAATACCGGGACTAGCGGGGGGGCCGAGGACCGGGGAGCTGTTTTTT. Protein product: CASSNRIPGLAGGPRTGELFF. The chain couples TRBV6-4 to TRBJ2-2; 16 nucleotides align to TRBD2. This CDR3 comprises 21 residues. The V gene end was trimmed by 6 bases and the J gene end by 5 bases; junction bases not matched to a gene: 18. Germline V gene data show CDR1 as MRHNA and CDR2 as SNTAGT.

The chain couples TRBV2 to TRBJ1-1, with TRBD1 matching over 8 bases. Germline CDR1 is SNHLY and CDR2 is FYNNEI. The CDR3 covers 17 residues. J was trimmed by 1 base and V by 10 bases; bases with no gene match: 17. In nucleotides, the CDR3 is TGTGCCATCCGTGGGGGCCGGGACAGGCCATCGAACACTGAAGCTTTCTTT. Its protein product is CAIRGGRDRPSNTEAFF.

V is TRBV29-1 and J is TRBJ2-7, with a weak D call TRBD1 (5 bases). The CDR3 totals 14 residues. Per the germline V gene, CDR1 is SQVTM and CDR2 is ANQGSEA. The V end was cut by 3 bases, the J end by 2 bases, with 14 bases between. DNA of the CDR3: TGCAGCGTTGAGCCCCAAGACAGTCCCTACGAGCAGTACTTC. Translated: CSVEPQDSPYEQYF.

This clonotype has a handful of counts. This CDR3 reads CASSPRLNAGELFF. The CDR3 DNA reads TGTGCCAGCAGCCCACGATTAAATGCCGGGGAGCTGTTTTTT. The rearrangement links TRBV9 to TRBJ2-2; D is unclear. CDR3 length: 14 amino acids. With 4 bases removed from V and 6 bases from J, the gap between germline ends came to 13 bases. Germline values: CDR1 SGDLS, CDR2 YYNGEE.

The genes are TRBV20-1 and TRBJ2-1, with D uncertain. The CDR3 has 14 amino acids. From germline, CDR1 is DFQATT and CDR2 SNEGSKA (reference sequence). Trimming removed 3 bases at V and 5 bases at J, with 14 bases between. CDR3 coding DNA: TGCAGTGCTAGTGCCAGCACCTTGAACAATGAGCAGTTCTTC. This encodes CSASASTLNNEQFF.

This rearrangement joins TRBV20-1 to TRBJ2-6; no clear D gene. This CDR3 spans 17 amino acids. The germline V and J ends were trimmed by 2 bases and 0 bases, with 14 bases remaining between them. Looked up from germline, CDR1 is DFQATT and CDR2 is SNEGSKA (reference sequence). The CDR3 DNA is TGCAGTGCTAGACCGTCAGAAGTTAGCTCTGGGGCCAACGTCCTGACTTTC. It encodes CSARPSEVSSGANVLTF.

This clonotype has only a few counts. The V and J genes are TRBV9 and TRBJ1-2; TRBD1 is a possible D gene (6 bases). The CDR3 is made up of 14 amino acids. Trimming shortened V by 4 bases and J by 8 bases, and 18 bases separated the two germline ends. Germline CDR1 is SGDLS and CDR2 is YYNGEE. This CDR3 reads CASSQPGAGGGYTF. CDR3 nucleotide sequence: TGTGCCAGCAGCCAACCGGGGGCCGGGGGAGGCTACACCTTC.

V and J are TRBV11-3 and TRBJ2-7, with a possible D match to TRBD1 (6 bases). Per the germline V gene, CDR1 is SGHNT and CDR2 is YENEEA. V was clipped by 5 bases and J by 2 bases, with 19 bases between them. The CDR3 runs to 16 residues. CDR3 in amino acids: CASSLPGTLVPYEQYV. The CDR3 nucleotides read TGTGCCAGCAGCCTCCCCGGGACACTCGTCCCCTACGAGCAGTACGTC.

The chain is built from TRBV29-1 and TRBJ2-1, with D perhaps matching TRBD2 (7 bases). Germline CDR1 is SQVTM and CDR2 is ANQGSEA. The ends were cut back, 3 bases at V and 9 bases at J, with 15 bases in the middle. CDR3 length equals 13 residues. The CDR3 sequence: CSVDGRGASEQFF. The CDR3 nucleotides read TGCAGCGTTGACGGACGGGGGGCAAGTGAGCAGTTCTTC.

This clonotype was observed a few times. The chain recombines TRBV11-2 with TRBJ2-7; unclear D gene. V was pared by 7 bases and J by 2 bases, with 6 bases between. This CDR3 has 11 residues. Per the germline V gene, CDR1 is SGHAT and CDR2 is FQNNGV. The CDR3 here is CASTGAYEQYF. Written as DNA, the CDR3 is TGTGCCAGCACCGGAGCCTACGAGCAGTACTTC.

The chain combines TRBV4-1 with TRBJ2-1, with D perhaps being TRBD1 or TRBD2 (5 bases each). Germline V gene sequence: CDR1 MGHRA, CDR2 YSYEKL. With 8 bases removed from V and 8 bases from J, the gap between germline ends came to 16 bases. There are 13 residues in the CDR3. In DNA form, the CDR3 reads TGCGCCAGCGGCAGGGTCGAGGGTTATGAGCAGTTCTTC. Its translation: CASGRVEGYEQFF.

This clonotype has only a few counts. The rearrangement links TRBV12-3 or TRBV12-4 to TRBJ1-5; 10 nucleotides line up with TRBD1. V lost 4 bases and J lost 6; bases outside the gene matches: 6. This CDR3 region has 15 residues. The DNA for the CDR3 is TGTGCCAGCAGTTCCACGACAGGGGGCGGTCAGCCCCAGCATTTT. This codes for CASSSTTGGGQPQHF.

The chain employs TRBV5-1 and TRBJ1-1; 9 bases align to TRBD1. With 1 base clipped from V and 4 bases from J, the junction kept 8 bases outside the gene matches. The CDR3 extends over 16 amino acids. Germline CDR1 SGHRS, CDR2 YFSETQ. CDR3 in amino acids: CASSLSPTGGITEAFF. Written as DNA, the CDR3 is TGCGCCAGCAGCTTGAGCCCGACAGGGGGGATCACTGAAGCTTTCTTT.

The rearrangement joins TRBV29-1 to TRBJ2-2, with D perhaps matching TRBD1 or TRBD2 (6 bases each). Trimming stripped 4 bases from V and 4 bases from J, with 16 bases between. Germline-derived CDR1 and CDR2 are SQVTM and ANQGSEA. CDR3 size: 15 residues. CDR3 protein: CSVAGGTLATGELFF. The CDR3 DNA sequence: TGCAGCGTTGCTGGCGGGACATTGGCCACCGGGGAGCTGTTTTTT.

The chain links TRBV6-1 to TRBJ2-2, with TRBD2 as a possible D gene (7 bases). Per germline, CDR1 MNHNS and CDR2 SASEGT. This CDR3 has 15 residues. V lost 6 bases to trimming and J lost 7 bases, with 18 bases between them. CDR3: CASSTVGGLGGELFF. The DNA of the CDR3 is TGTGCCAGCAGCACAGTGGGGGGGCTCGGCGGGGAGCTGTTTTTT.